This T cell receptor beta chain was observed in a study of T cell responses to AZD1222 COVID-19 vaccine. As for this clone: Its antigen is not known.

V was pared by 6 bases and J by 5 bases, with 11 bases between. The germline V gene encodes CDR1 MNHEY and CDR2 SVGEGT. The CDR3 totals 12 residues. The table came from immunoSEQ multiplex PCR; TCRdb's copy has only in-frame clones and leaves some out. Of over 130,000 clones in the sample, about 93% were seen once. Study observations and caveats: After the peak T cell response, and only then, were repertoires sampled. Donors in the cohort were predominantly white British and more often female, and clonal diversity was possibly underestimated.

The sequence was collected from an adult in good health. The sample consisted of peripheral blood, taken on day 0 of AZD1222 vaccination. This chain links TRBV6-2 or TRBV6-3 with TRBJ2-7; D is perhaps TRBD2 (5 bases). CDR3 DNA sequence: TGTGCCAGCAGCCTCCTGAGGGACGAGCAGTACTTC. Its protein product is CASSLLRDEQYF.